This T cell receptor beta chain was recorded in a study of early T cells in non-severe SARS-CoV-2 infection. Study at large: The chains were unpaired, and the sequenced material was bulk RNA from unsorted whole blood.

Study-level results: Clonotype matching in VDJdb favored anti-spike CD8 responses and did not capture private and CD4 specificities.

This clonotype was observed a handful of times. The antigen is undetermined. Separate cDNA molecules each had unique molecular identifiers attached to them. Each CDR3 protein is one row after TCRdb ran MiXCR on the 5' RACE reads. This repertoire shows tens of thousands of distinct CDR3 sequences, about 15% found once; its top ten account for about 5.5%. Sequencing was done on a sample of whole blood. This receptor was taken from an adult who was a healthcare worker with PCR-confirmed SARS-CoV-2 infection or an uninfected control (not recorded which).

The CDR3 region is CASAPRAPSYNEQFF. CDR3 DNA: TGTGCCAGCGCCCCCCGGGCGCCCTCCTACAATGAGCAGTTCTTC. The rearrangement uses TRBV11-2 and TRBJ2-1; D call uncertain. V lost 8 bases, J lost 0 bases, and 14 bases lay in between. The CDR3 sequence is 15 residues long. Germline-derived CDR1 and CDR2 are SGHAT and FQNNGV. The full variable domain, with the rest looked up from reference TRBV11-2 and TRBJ2-1, is EAGVAQSPRYKIIEKRQSVAFWCNPISGHATLYWYQQILGQGPKLLIQFQNNGVVDDSQLPKDRFSAERLKGVDSTLKIQPAKLEDSAVYLCASAPRAPSYNEQFFGPGTRLTVL.